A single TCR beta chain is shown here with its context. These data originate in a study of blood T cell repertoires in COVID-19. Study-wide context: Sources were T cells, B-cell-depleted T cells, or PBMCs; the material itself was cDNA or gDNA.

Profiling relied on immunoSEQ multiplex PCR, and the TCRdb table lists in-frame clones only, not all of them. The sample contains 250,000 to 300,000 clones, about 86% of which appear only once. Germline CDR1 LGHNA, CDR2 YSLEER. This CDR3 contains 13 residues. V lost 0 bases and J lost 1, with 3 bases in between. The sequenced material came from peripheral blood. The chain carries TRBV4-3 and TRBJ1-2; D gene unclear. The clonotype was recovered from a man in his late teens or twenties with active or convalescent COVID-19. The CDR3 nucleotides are TGCGCCAGCAGCCAAGACATTAACTATGGCTACACCTTC. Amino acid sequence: CASSQDINYGYTF.